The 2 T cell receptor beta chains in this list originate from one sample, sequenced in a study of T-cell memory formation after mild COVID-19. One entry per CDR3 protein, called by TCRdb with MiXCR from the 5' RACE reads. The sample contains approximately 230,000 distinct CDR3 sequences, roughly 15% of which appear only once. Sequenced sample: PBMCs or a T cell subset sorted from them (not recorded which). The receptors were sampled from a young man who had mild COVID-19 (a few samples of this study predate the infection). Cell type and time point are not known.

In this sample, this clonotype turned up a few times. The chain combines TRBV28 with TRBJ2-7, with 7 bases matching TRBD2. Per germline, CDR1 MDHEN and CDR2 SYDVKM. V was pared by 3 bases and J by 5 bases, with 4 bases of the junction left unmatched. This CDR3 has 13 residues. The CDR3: CASSLAGDDEQYV. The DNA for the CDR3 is TGTGCCAGCAGTTTGGCGGGGGACGACGAGCAGTACGTC.

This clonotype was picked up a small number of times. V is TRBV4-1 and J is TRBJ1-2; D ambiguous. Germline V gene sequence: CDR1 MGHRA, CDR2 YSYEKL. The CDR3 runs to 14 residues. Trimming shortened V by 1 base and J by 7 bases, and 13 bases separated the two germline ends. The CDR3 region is CASSQGPSVAGYTF. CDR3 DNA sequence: TGCGCCAGCAGCCAAGGCCCCAGTGTTGCTGGCTACACCTTC.